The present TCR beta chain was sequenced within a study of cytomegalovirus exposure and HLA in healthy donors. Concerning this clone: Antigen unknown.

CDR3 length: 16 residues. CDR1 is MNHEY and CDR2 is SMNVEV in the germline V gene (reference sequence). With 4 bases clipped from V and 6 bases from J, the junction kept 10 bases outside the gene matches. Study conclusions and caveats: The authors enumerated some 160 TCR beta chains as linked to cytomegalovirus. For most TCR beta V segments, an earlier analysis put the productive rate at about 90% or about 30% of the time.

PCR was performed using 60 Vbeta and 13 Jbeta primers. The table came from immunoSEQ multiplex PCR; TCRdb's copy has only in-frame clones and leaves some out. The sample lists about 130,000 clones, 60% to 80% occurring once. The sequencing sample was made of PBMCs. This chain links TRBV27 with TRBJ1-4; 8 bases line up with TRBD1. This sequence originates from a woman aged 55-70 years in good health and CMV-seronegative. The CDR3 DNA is TGTGCCAGCAGTTCCCGGCCAGGACAGGGTTATGAAAAACTGTTTTTT. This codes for CASSSRPGQGYEKLFF.